The 23 T cell receptor beta chains below come from one sample, sequenced in a study of Ad26.COV2.S vaccination and SARS-CoV-2 variants. Treatment reported: some 20 received Ad26.COV2.S at low or high dose, single or two shots; roughly 5 received placebo; per-sample allocation not given. The investigators took samples on day 63 after the first vaccine or placebo injection. Data came from immunoSEQ multiplex PCR; TCRdb stores just in-frame clones and leaves some out. The top ten hold around 5.8% of the sample, which has about 350,000 clones, approximately 90% seen once. Sequencing used peripheral blood, obtained in a trial of Ad26.COV2.S vaccine versus placebo. Receptors originate from a person between 18 and 59 years old who received the Ad26.COV2.S COVID-19 vaccine or a placebo.

The V and J genes are TRBV15 and TRBJ2-5, with 7 bases lining up with TRBD2. Germline-derived CDR1 and CDR2 are LNHNV and YYDKDF (reference sequence). V shed 0 bases, J shed 2 bases, and the junction held 9 bases outside the gene matches. The CDR3 loop spans 17 amino acids. The CDR3 DNA sequence: TGTGCCACCAGCAGAGATTCCGGGTCTAGCGGACAAGAGACCCAGTACTTC. This translates into CATSRDSGSSGQETQYF. Supplemented by reference TRBV15 and TRBJ2-5, the full variable domain reads DAMVIQNPRYQVTQFGKPVTLSCSQTLNHNVMYWYQQKSSQAPKLLFHYYDKDFNNEADTPDNFQSRRPNTSFCFLDIRSPGLGDTAMYLCATSRDSGSSGQETQYFGPGTRLLVL.

This clone showed up just once. The CDR3 coding sequence is TGTGCCAGCAGCTTATCTGACAGCGCCAATCAGCCCCAGCATTTT. Translating gives CASSLSDSANQPQHF. This chain connects TRBV7-9 to TRBJ1-5, with a weak D call TRBD1 (5 bases). Germline lookup yields CDR1 SEHNR and CDR2 FQNEAQ (reference sequence). The CDR3 sequence is 15 residues long. Trimming removed 2 bases from V and 3 bases from J, with 11 bases in between.

The J gene is TRBJ2-5, the V gene TRBV7-9, with 9 bases aligning to TRBD2. In germline, CDR1 is SEHNR, CDR2 FQNEAQ (reference sequence). V trimming: 4 bases; J trimming: 7 bases; junction bases outside the gene matches: 10. This CDR3 contains 15 residues. CDR3 region: CASSSRAGGKVTQYF. The CDR3 DNA sequence: TGTGCCAGCAGCTCAAGAGCGGGAGGAAAGGTGACCCAGTACTTC.

This chain joins TRBV9 and TRBJ2-7; the D gene is possibly TRBD1 (6 bases). Trimming stripped 0 bases from V and 2 bases from J, with 9 bases between. The germline V gene encodes CDR1 SGDLS and CDR2 YYNGEE. CDR3 length: 14 amino acids. CDR3 sequence reads: CASSVAGAPYEQYF. The CDR3, as DNA: TGTGCCAGCAGCGTAGCAGGGGCCCCCTACGAGCAGTACTTC.

J is TRBJ1-5 and V is TRBV30; D call uncertain. Germline CDR1 GTSNPN, CDR2 SVGIG (reference sequence). The CDR3 consists of 13 residues. V lost 5 bases to trimming and J lost 0 bases, with 8 bases between them. CDR3 DNA sequence: TGTGCCTGGGGAACCGATAGCAATCAGCCCCAGCATTTT. Its protein product is CAWGTDSNQPQHF. Full variable domain (remainder filled in from reference TRBV30 and TRBJ1-5): SQTIHQWPATLVQPVGSPLSLECTVEGTSNPNLYWYRQAAGRGLQLLFYSVGIGQISSEVPQNLSASRPQDRQFILSSKKLLLSDSGFYLCAWGTDSNQPQHFGDGTRLSIL.

The chain combines TRBV7-8 with TRBJ2-7, with 11 bases identical to TRBD2. The CDR3 has 14 residues. V dropped 5 bases and J dropped 4; count of bases not matched to a gene: 4. Germline V CDR1 and CDR2: SGHVS, FQNEAQ. CDR3 amino acids: CASSATSGVYEQYF. For the CDR3, the DNA is TGTGCCAGCAGCGCGACTAGCGGGGTGTACGAGCAGTACTTC.

This chain joins TRBV7-6 and TRBJ1-1; D gene uncertain. Trimming took 2 bases from V and 10 from J, leaving 14 bases between them. The CDR3 is 13 amino acids. The V gene's germline CDR1 is SGHVS and CDR2 FNYEAQ. The CDR3 DNA reads as TGTGCCAGCAGCTTACAGCAGCGGAGTGGAGCTTTCTTT. Protein: CASSLQQRSGAFF.

The chain has TRBV28 and TRBJ1-2, with TRBD1 identical over 10 bases. CDR1 and CDR2 (germline): MDHEN, SYDVKM. This CDR3 is 14 amino acids long. V shed 7 bases, J shed 5 bases, and the junction held 7 bases outside the gene matches. CDR3 nucleotide sequence: TGTGCCAGCACCGACAGGGGGCGAGGTTATGGCTACACCTTC. It yields the protein CASTDRGRGYGYTF.

J is TRBJ2-3 and V is TRBV5-1; D not resolved. CDR1 is SGHRS and CDR2 is YFSETQ in the germline V gene. V was clipped by 5 bases and J by 2 bases, with 3 bases between them. The CDR3 has 11 residues. CDR3 amino acids: CASRFTDTQYF. Written as DNA, the CDR3 is TGCGCCAGCAGGTTCACAGATACGCAGTATTTT.

The rearrangement links TRBV6-2 or TRBV6-3 to TRBJ1-1; unclear D gene. The germline gives CDR1 MNHEY, CDR2 SVGEGT. The CDR3 covers 14 residues. V lost 0 bases, J lost 5 bases, and 10 bases lay in between. The CDR3 DNA follows: TGTGCCAGCAGTTACTCAAGTGTGAGGACTGAAGCTTTCTTT. It is translated as CASSYSSVRTEAFF.

The sample holds one count of this clone. This chain connects TRBV19 to TRBJ1-5; no clear D. Trimming cost V 7 bases and J 1 base, with 11 bases left between them. CDR3 size: 14 residues. The germline CDR1 and CDR2 sequences are LNHDA and SQIVND (reference sequence). In DNA, the CDR3 is TGTGCCAGTACAGCACCCATGAGCAATCAGCCCCAGCATTTT. Its protein product is CASTAPMSNQPQHF.

The J gene is TRBJ1-6, the V gene TRBV30, with a possible D match to TRBD1 (6 bases). The ends were cut back, 2 bases at V and 6 bases at J, with 11 bases in the middle. Germline loops: CDR1 GTSNPN, CDR2 SVGIG (reference sequence). CDR3 length: 14 residues. CDR3 in amino acids: CAWSRRGSNSPLHF. In DNA, the CDR3 is TGTGCCTGGAGTCGCAGGGGCTCTAATTCACCCCTCCACTTT.

CDR3 sequence reads: CAWSPGEGPLHF. DNA for the CDR3: TGTGCCTGGAGTCCTGGTGAGGGACCCCTCCACTTT. J is TRBJ1-6 and V is TRBV30, with no clear D. The CDR3 has 12 amino acids. V was shortened by 2 bases and J by 12 bases, with 11 bases between the two germline ends. Germline-derived CDR1 and CDR2 are GTSNPN and SVGIG (reference sequence).

The CDR3 here is CASSPGLYNSPLHF. CDR3 coding DNA: TGTGCCAGCAGCCCCGGGCTCTATAATTCACCCCTCCACTTT. The genes are TRBV7-3 and TRBJ1-6, with D hard to call. Between the trimmed V and J ends, which lost 5 bases and 3 bases, there was a span of 8 bases. Germline lookup yields CDR1 SGHTA and CDR2 FQGTGA. This CDR3 spans 14 amino acids.

This chain links TRBV7-3 with TRBJ2-5; 12 bases align to TRBD2. The CDR3 has 15 residues. V lost 4 bases, J lost 3 bases, and 3 bases stayed unmatched. Germline CDR1 and CDR2: SGHTA and FQGTGA. CDR3 loop: CASSYRTSGKETQYF. The DNA of the CDR3 is TGTGCCAGCAGCTACAGGACTAGCGGGAAAGAGACCCAGTACTTC.

The genes are TRBV12-3 or TRBV12-4 and TRBJ2-3; D possibly matches TRBD1 or TRBD2 (6 bases each). The V end was cut by 6 bases, the J end by 10 bases, with 17 bases between. The CDR3 is 13 amino acids. CDR3 in amino acids: CASRQGTVGAQYF. DNA of the CDR3: TGTGCCAGCAGGCAGGGGACTGTAGGCGCGCAGTATTTT.

The V and J genes are TRBV5-6 and TRBJ1-4, with 8 nucleotides matching TRBD1. CDR1 and CDR2 (germline): SGHDT, YYEEEE. The V gene end was trimmed by 5 bases and the J gene end by 1 base; junction bases not matched to a gene: 13. The CDR3 covers 18 residues. CDR3 DNA sequence: TGTGCCAGCAGTGGAGGACAGGGCGCTTTTCGAACTAATGAAAAACTGTTTTTT. Amino acids: CASSGGQGAFRTNEKLFF. The whole variable domain, filled in from reference TRBV5-6 and TRBJ1-4, reads DAGVTQSPTHLIKTRGQQVTLRCSPKSGHDTVSWYQQALGQGPQFIFQYYEEEERQRGNFPDRFSGHQFPNYSSELNVNALLLGDSALYLCASSGGQGAFRTNEKLFFGSGTQLSVL.

Worth noting for this clone: Germline and junction disagree at one end, which may indicate a read error. The chain is built from TRBV28 and TRBJ1-4, with D possibly matching TRBD1 (5 bases). Germline lookup yields CDR1 MDHEN and CDR2 SYDVKM. The CDR3 spans 12 residues. CDR3 nucleotides: TGTGCAAGCAGGGTAGCTAATGAAAAACTGTTTTTT. Translated: CASRVANEKLFF.

The V call is TRBV6-2 or TRBV6-3, the J call TRBJ2-7; 7 bases map to TRBD2. Looked up from germline, CDR1 is MNHEY and CDR2 is SVGEGT. Trimming took 5 bases from V and 2 from J; bases not matched to a gene: 6. The CDR3 has 14 residues. CDR3 region: CASSPSGIPYEQYF. CDR3 DNA: TGTGCCAGCAGTCCGAGCGGGATTCCCTACGAGCAGTACTTC.

Only a few counts were recorded for this clone. V gene TRBV3-1 (or the pseudogene TRBV3-2) combines with J gene TRBJ2-1; TRBD2 matches 8 bases. Looked up from germline, CDR1 is LGHDT and CDR2 is YNNKEL (reference sequence). V dropped 1 base and J dropped 6; count of bases not matched to a gene: 11. CDR3 length: 17 amino acids. This CDR3 reads CASSQATWIGGANEQFF. The CDR3 region has the DNA TGTGCCAGCAGCCAAGCCACCTGGATCGGGGGGGCCAATGAGCAGTTCTTC.

The chain employs TRBV27 and TRBJ2-1; 12 bases match TRBD2. The V and J ends lost 5 bases and 5 bases, in that order; junction bases with no gene match: 4. The germline V gene has CDR1 MNHEY and CDR2 SMNVEV (reference sequence). This CDR3 has 15 residues. The CDR3 DNA is TGTGCCAGCAGTACGGGACTAGCGGGCCACAATGAGCAGTTCTTC. Translation gives CASSTGLAGHNEQFF.

Comment on this clone: In the same sample, other DNA sequences code for this CDR3. This chain uses TRBV4-3 with TRBJ1-6; 11 bases fit TRBD1. This CDR3 is 16 amino acids long. The germline gives CDR1 LGHNA, CDR2 YSLEER. The V gene end was trimmed by 1 base and the J gene end by 8 bases; junction bases not matched to a gene: 4. The CDR3: CASSQGGTGGYSPLHF. DNA for the CDR3: TGCGCCAGCAGCCAAGGCGGGACAGGGGGTTATTCACCCCTCCACTTT.

To note about this clone: Within the sample, other DNA sequences also encode this same CDR3. The V call is TRBV5-1, the J call TRBJ2-7, with 8 bases matching TRBD2. The ends lost 0 bases at V and 1 base at J; junction bases unmatched: 3. This CDR3 region has 15 residues. Germline V gives CDR1 SGHRS, CDR2 YFSETQ. The CDR3 sequence is CASSLAGGGSYEQYF. The DNA of the CDR3 is TGCGCCAGCAGCTTGGCCGGCGGGGGGTCCTACGAGCAGTACTTC.